This TCR beta chain was found in a study of blood T cells in healthy people across ages. Study in general: About one barcoded beta molecule per two T cells was captured by template switching.

The CDR3 is made up of 14 amino acids. CDR1 and CDR2 (germline): ENHRY, SYGVKD. With 11 bases removed from V and 5 bases from J, the gap between germline ends came to 22 bases. For the second PCR, which ran for about 6 to 12 cycles, a sample-barcoded 5' primer and a J-beta primer mix were used. MiXCR, run by TCRdb on the 5' RACE reads, gives a single entry per CDR3 protein. Of over 750,000 distinct CDR3 sequences listed, around 25% are singletons. These data also featured in a second study, about T cells of mothers and their children.

The specimen sequenced was blood. The receptor was isolated from a boy younger than 18 in good health. The chain carries TRBV10-3 and TRBJ2-7; the D call may be TRBD1 or TRBD2 (6 bases each). CDR3 protein: CAATSWGASDEQYF. In nucleotides, the CDR3 is TGTGCCGCCACGTCGTGGGGGGCCAGCGACGAGCAGTACTTC.